Here is one T cell receptor beta chain with its context. The target of this receptor is not known. Per-base quality was not reported, and no clone a single base away is much larger than it. The data are from a study of T cells after somatic rescue of genetic block (dated by TCRdb to the early 2020s). With respect to the entire study: The study assessed how robust, over the long term, a T-cell system was when the system had developed through somatic rescue of a genetic block in T-cell development.

V is reduced by 2 bases and J by 1 base, leaving a spacing of 9 bases between them. CDR1 and CDR2 are drawn from the germline V gene (reference sequence): MNHEY, SMNVEV. Spanning cysteine to phenylalanine, the CDR3 consists of 15 amino acids. Only the CDR3 portion is preserved as DNA: 45 bases, with reading frame beginning at the first base. Receptors were amplified or captured by the immunoSEQ multiplex PCR assay. TCRdb took this table from immuneACCESS and kept in-frame rearrangements with V and J called. Such tables lack part of the clones; where checked against another copy, unresolved V genes explain under half of the gap, and the rest is unexplained. This sample holds some 74,000 clones; approximately 91% were observed only once. The ten largest clones add up to about 3% of the sample.

The receptor comes from a man aged 25-45 years. In this chain, TRBV27 is recombined with TRBJ2-4, with no confident D gene call. The source material was peripheral blood mononuclear cells (PBMCs). The CDR3 reads CASSLKRRAKNIQYF. At the DNA level, the sequence is TGTGCCAGCAGTTTAAAAAGAAGGGCCAAAAACATTCAGTACTTC.